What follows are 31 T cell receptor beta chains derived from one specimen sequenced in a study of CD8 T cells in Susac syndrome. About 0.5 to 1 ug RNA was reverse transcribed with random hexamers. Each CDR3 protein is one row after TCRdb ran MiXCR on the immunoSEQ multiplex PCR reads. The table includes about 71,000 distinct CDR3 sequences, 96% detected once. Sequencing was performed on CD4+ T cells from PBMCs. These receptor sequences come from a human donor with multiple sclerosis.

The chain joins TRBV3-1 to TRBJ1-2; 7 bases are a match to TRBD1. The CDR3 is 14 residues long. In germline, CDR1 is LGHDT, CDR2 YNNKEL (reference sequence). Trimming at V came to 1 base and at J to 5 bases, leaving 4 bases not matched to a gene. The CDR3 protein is CASSQVGQLYGYTF. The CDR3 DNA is TGTGCCAGCAGCCAAGTGGGACAGTTATATGGCTACACCTTC.

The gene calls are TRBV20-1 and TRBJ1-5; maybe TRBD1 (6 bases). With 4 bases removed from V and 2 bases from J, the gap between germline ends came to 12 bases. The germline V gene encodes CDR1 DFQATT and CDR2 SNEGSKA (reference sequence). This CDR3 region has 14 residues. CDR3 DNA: TGCAGTGCTACCAGGGGACGTGGCAATCAGCCCCAGCATTTT. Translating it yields CSATRGRGNQPQHF.

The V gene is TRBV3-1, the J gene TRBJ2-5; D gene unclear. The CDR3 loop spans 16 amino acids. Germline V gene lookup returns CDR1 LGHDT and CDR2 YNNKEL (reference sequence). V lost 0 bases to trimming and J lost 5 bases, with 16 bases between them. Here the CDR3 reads CASSQEVFSYSETQYF. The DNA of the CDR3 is TGTGCCAGCAGCCAAGAAGTATTTAGTTACTCGGAGACCCAGTACTTC.

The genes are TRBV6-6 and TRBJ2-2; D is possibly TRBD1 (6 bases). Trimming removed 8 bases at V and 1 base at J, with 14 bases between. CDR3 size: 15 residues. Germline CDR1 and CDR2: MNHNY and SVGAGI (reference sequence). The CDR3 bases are TGTGCCAGCTCTCGGGCAGGGGAGAACACCGGGGAGCTGTTTTTT. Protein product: CASSRAGENTGELFF.

CDR3 DNA sequence: TGTGCCAGCCGTACAGGGCCTGGGGCCAACGTCCTGACTTTC. Translation: CASRTGPGANVLTF. The chain carries TRBV28 and TRBJ2-6, with D maybe TRBD1 (6 bases). This CDR3 comprises 14 residues. The germline V and J ends were trimmed by 8 bases and 2 bases, with 10 bases remaining between them. Germline lookup yields CDR1 MDHEN and CDR2 SYDVKM.

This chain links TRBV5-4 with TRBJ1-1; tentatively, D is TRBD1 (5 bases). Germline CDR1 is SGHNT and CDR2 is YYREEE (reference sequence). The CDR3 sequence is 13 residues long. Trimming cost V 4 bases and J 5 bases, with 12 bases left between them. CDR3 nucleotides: TGTGCCAGCAGCCGGACCGGGGGGACTGAAGCTTTCTTT. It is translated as CASSRTGGTEAFF. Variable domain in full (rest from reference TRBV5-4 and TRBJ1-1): ETGVTQSPTHLIKTRGQQVTLRCSSQSGHNTVSWYQQALGQGPQFIFQYYREEENGRGNFPPRFSGLQFPNYSSELNVNALELDDSALYLCASSRTGGTEAFFGQGTRLTVV.

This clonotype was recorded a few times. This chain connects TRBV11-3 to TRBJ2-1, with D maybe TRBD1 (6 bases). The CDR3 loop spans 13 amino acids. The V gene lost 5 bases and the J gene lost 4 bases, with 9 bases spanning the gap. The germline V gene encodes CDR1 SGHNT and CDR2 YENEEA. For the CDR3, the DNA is TGTGCCAGCAGCCCTGGACAGTACAATGAGCAGTTCTTC. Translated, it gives CASSPGQYNEQFF. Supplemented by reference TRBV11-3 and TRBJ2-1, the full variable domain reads EAGVVQSPRYKIIEKKQPVAFWCNPISGHNTLYWYLQNLGQGPELLIRYENEEAVDDSQLPKDRFSAERLKGVDSTLKIQPAELGDSAVYLCASSPGQYNEQFFGPGTRLTVL.

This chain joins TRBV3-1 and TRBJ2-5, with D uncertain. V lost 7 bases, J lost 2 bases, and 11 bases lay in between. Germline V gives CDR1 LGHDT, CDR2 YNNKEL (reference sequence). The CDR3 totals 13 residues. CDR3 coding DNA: TGTGCCAGCAACCTCGGAGAACAAGAGACCCAGTACTTC. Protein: CASNLGEQETQYF.

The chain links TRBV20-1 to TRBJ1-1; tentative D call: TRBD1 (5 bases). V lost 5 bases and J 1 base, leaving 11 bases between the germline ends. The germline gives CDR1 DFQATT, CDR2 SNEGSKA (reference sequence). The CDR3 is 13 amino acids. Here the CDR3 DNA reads TGCAGTGCTGGGGTGGGGCGGAACACTGAAGCTTTCTTT. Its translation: CSAGVGRNTEAFF.

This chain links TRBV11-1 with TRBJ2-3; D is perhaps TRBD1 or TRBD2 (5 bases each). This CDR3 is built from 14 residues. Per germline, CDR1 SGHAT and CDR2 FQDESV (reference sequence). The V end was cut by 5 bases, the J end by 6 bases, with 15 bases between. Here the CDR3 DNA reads TGTGCCAGCAGCGCGAACCCAGGGACCGATACGCAGTATTTT. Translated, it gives CASSANPGTDTQYF.

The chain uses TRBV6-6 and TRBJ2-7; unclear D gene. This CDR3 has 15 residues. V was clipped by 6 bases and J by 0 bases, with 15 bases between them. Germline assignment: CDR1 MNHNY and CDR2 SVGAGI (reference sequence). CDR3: CASRDDATISYEQYF. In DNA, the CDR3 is TGTGCCAGCAGAGACGACGCAACCATCTCCTACGAGCAGTACTTC.

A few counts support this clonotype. For the CDR3, the DNA is TGCAGCGTTGGGACAGGGGACCCCTCGAACACCGGGGAGCTGTTTTTT. This gives the protein CSVGTGDPSNTGELFF. The rearrangement joins TRBV29-1 to TRBJ2-2, with 9 nucleotides matching TRBD1. The CDR3 has 16 residues. Germline CDR1 SQVTM, CDR2 ANQGSEA. Losses at the gene ends were 4 bases for V and 0 bases for J; bases not matched to a gene: 6.

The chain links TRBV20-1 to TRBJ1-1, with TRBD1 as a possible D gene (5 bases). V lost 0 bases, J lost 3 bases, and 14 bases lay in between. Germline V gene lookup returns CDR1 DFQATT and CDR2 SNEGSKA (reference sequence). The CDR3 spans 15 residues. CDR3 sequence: CSARDLRGWDTEAFF. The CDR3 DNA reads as TGCAGTGCTAGAGATCTGCGGGGGTGGGACACTGAAGCTTTCTTT.

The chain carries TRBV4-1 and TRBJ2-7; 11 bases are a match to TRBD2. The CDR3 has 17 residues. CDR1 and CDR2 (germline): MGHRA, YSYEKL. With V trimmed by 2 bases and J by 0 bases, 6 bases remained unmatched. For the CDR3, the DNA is TGCGCCAGCAGCCAATCACGACTAGCGGGGACCTCCTACGAGCAGTACTTC. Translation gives CASSQSRLAGTSYEQYF.

The CDR3 reads CASSYTGSRSPLHF. CDR3 in DNA: TGTGCCAGCAGTTATACGGGGAGTCGTTCACCCCTCCACTTT. The chain couples TRBV6-2 or TRBV6-3 to TRBJ1-6; no clear D gene. The CDR3 spans 14 residues. V lost 3 bases and J 9 bases, leaving 12 bases between the germline ends. Germline V lookup: CDR1 MNHEY, CDR2 SVGEGT.

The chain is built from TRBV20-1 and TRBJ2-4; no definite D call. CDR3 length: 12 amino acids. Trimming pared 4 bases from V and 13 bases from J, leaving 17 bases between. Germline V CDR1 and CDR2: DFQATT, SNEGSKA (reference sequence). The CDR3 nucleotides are TGCAGTGCTACCCAAGTCCCAAATTGGCAGTACTTC. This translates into CSATQVPNWQYF.

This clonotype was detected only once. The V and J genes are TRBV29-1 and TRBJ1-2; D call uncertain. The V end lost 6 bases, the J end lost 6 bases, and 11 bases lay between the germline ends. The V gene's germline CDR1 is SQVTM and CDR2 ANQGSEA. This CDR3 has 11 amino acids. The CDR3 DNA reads TGCAGCGTGCGGGTTAGGGATGGCTACACCTTC. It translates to CSVRVRDGYTF.

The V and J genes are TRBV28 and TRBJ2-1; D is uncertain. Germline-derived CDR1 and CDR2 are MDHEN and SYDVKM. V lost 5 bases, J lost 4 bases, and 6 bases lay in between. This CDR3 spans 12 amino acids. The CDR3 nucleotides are TGTGCCAGCAGTGCCCGTTACAATGAGCAGTTCTTC. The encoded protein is CASSARYNEQFF.

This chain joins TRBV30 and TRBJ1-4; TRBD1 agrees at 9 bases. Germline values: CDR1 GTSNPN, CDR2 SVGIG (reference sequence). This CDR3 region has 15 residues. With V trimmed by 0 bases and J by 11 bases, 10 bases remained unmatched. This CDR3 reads CAWSVWDRVMDKLFF. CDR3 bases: TGTGCCTGGAGTGTATGGGACAGGGTAATGGATAAACTGTTTTTT.

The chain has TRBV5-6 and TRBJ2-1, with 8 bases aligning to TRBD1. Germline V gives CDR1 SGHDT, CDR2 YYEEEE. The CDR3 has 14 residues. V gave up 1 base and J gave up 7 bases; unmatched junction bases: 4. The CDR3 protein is CASSLFTGGNEQFF. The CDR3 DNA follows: TGTGCCAGCAGCTTGTTTACAGGGGGGAATGAGCAGTTCTTC.

The CDR3 sequence is CASSFVGTTDTQYF. DNA of the CDR3: TGTGCCAGCAGCTTCGTGGGGACCACAGATACGCAGTATTTT. V usage is TRBV7-9 and J usage is TRBJ2-3; D tentatively fits TRBD1 or TRBD2 (5 bases each). This CDR3 is built from 14 residues. V dropped 3 bases and J dropped 2 bases, with 9 bases sitting between them. Germline V gene sequence: CDR1 SEHNR, CDR2 FQNEAQ (reference sequence).

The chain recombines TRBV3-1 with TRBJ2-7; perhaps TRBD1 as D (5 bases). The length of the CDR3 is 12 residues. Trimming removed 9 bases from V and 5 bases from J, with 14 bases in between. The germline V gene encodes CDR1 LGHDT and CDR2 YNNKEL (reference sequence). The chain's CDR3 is CASSKGVHEQYF. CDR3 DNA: TGTGCCAGTTCCAAAGGGGTCCACGAGCAGTACTTC.

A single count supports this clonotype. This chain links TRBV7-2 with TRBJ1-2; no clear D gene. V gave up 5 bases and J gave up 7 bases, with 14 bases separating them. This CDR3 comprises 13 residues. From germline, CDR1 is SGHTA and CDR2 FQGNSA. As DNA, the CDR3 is TGTGCCAGCAGCCCCCGGTCCGGAGGTGGCTACACCTTC. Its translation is CASSPRSGGGYTF.

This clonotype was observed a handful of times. For the CDR3, the DNA is TGTGCCTGGAGTGCCGGGTCGAACACCGGGGAGCTGTTTTTT. It encodes CAWSAGSNTGELFF. The gene calls are TRBV30 and TRBJ2-2; D is undetermined. CDR3 length: 14 amino acids. Trimming cost V 1 base and J 0 bases, with 6 bases left between them. Germline V CDR1 and CDR2: GTSNPN, SVGIG (reference sequence).

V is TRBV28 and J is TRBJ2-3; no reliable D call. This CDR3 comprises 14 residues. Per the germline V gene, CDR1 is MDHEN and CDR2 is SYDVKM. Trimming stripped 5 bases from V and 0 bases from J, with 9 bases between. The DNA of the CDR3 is TGTGCCAGCAGTCGCATGGGTAGCACAGATACGCAGTATTTT. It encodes CASSRMGSTDTQYF.

The CDR3 nucleotides are TGTGCCTGGACCCACAGGAGGGGTACGGACACTGAAGCTTTCTTT. This encodes CAWTHRRGTDTEAFF. The gene calls are TRBV30 and TRBJ1-1; D may be TRBD1 (5 bases). Germline values: CDR1 GTSNPN, CDR2 SVGIG (reference sequence). The V end lost 4 bases, the J end lost 3 bases, and 18 bases lay between the germline ends. CDR3 length: 15 amino acids.

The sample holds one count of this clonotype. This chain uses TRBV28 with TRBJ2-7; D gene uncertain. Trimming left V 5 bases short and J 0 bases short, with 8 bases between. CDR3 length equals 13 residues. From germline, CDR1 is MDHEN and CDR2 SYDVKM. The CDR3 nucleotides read TGTGCCAGCAGTGCAGGTGACTCCTACGAGCAGTACTTC. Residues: CASSAGDSYEQYF.

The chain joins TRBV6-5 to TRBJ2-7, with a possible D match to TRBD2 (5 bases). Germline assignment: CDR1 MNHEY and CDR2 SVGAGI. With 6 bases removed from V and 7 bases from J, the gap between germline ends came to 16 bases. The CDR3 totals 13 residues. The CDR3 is CASRTGSTSEQYF. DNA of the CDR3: TGTGCCAGCAGAACTGGGAGTACGAGTGAGCAGTACTTC.

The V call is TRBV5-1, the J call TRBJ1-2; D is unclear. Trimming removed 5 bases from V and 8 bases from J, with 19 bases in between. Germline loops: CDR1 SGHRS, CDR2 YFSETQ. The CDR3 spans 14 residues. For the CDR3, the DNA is TGCGCCAGCAGTTCACTGATAGGGCGGGAAGGCTACACCTTC. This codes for CASSSLIGREGYTF. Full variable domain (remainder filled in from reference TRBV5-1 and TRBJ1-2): KAGVTQTPRYLIKTRGQQVTLSCSPISGHRSVSWYQQTPGQGLQFLFEYFSETQRNKGNFPGRFSGRQFSNSRSEMNVSTLELGDSALYLCASSSLIGREGYTFGSGTRLTVV.

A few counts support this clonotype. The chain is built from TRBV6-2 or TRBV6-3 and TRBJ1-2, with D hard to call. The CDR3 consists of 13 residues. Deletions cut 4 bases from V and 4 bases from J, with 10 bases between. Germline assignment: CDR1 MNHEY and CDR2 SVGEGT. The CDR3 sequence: CASSFDGSYGYTF. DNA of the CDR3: TGTGCCAGCAGTTTTGACGGATCCTATGGCTACACCTTC.

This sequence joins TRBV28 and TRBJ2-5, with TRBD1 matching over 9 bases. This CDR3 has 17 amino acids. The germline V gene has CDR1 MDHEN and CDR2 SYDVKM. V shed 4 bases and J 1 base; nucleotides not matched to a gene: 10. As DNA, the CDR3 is TGTGCCAGCAGTTCAATTATGGTACAGGGGGCCCAAGAGACCCAGTACTTC. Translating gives CASSSIMVQGAQETQYF.